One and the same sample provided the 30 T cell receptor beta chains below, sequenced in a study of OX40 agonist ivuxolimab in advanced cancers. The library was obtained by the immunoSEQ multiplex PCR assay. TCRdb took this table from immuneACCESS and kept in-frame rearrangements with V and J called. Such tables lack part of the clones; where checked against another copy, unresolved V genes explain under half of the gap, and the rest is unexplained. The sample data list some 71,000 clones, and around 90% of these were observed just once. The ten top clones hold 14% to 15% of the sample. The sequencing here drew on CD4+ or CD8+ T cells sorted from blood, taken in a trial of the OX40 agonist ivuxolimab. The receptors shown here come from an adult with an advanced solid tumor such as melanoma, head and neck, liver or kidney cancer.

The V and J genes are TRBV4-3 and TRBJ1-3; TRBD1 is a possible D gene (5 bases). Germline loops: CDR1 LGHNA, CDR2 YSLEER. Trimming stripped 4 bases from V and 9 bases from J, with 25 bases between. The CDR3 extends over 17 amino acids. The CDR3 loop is CASSRVLGGNDGGTIYF. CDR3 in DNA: TGCGCCAGCAGCCGCGTCCTAGGCGGGAATGACGGGGGCACCATATATTTT.

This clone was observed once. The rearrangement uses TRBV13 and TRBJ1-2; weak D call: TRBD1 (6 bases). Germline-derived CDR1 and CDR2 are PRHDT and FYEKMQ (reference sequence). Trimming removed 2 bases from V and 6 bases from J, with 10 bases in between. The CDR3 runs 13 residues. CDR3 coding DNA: TGTGCCAGCAGCTTAAGGGGGTTAAATGGCTACACCTTC. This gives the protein CASSLRGLNGYTF.

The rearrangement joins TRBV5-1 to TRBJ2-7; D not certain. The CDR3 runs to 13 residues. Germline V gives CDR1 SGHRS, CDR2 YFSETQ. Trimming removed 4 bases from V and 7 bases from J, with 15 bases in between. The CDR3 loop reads CASSLHLGTEQYF. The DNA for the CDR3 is TGCGCCAGCAGCCTCCATTTGGGTACGGAGCAGTACTTC.

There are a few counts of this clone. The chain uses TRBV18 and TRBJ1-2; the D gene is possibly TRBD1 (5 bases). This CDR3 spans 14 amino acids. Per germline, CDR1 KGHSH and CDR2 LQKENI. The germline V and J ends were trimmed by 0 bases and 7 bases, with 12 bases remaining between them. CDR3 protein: CASSPPEGRGGYTF. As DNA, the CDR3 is TGTGCCAGCTCACCACCGGAGGGGCGGGGTGGCTACACCTTC.

CDR3 residues: CASSLDRNLASSYNEQFF. Written as DNA, the CDR3 is TGTGCCAGCAGCTTAGACCGAAATCTAGCGAGCTCCTACAATGAGCAGTTCTTC. This chain links TRBV11-2 with TRBJ2-1; TRBD2 might be the D (6 bases). Deletions cut 0 bases from V and 0 bases from J, with 15 bases between. The CDR3 consists of 18 residues. Germline CDR1 and CDR2: SGHAT and FQNNGV.

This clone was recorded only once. CDR3 sequence reads: CASSLRTGLKYEQYF. The DNA of the CDR3 is TGTGCCAGCAGTTTGCGGACAGGGCTCAAGTACGAGCAGTACTTC. The V call is TRBV6-5, the J call TRBJ2-7, with 8 bases fitting TRBD1. V shed 4 bases and J 4 bases; nucleotides not matched to a gene: 9. The CDR3 sequence is 15 residues long. Germline V gene lookup returns CDR1 MNHEY and CDR2 SVGAGI.

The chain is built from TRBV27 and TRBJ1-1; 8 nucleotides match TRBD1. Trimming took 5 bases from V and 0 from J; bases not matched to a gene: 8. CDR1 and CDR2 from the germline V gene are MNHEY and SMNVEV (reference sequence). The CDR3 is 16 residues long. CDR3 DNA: TGTGCCAGCAGTCCCGGGACAGGCGCCATGAACACTGAAGCTTTCTTT. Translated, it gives CASSPGTGAMNTEAFF.

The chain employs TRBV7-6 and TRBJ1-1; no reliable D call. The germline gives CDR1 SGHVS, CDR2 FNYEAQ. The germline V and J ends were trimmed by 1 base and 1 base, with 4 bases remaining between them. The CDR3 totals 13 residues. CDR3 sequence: CASSLEANTEAFF. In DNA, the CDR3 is TGTGCCAGCAGCTTAGAGGCGAACACTGAAGCTTTCTTT. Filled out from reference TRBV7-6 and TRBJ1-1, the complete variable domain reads GAGVSQSPRYKVTKRGQDVALRCDPISGHVSLYWYRQALGQGPEFLTYFNYEAQQDKSGLPNDRFSAERPEGSISTLTIQRTEQRDSAMYRCASSLEANTEAFFGQGTRLTVV.

The CDR3 spells CASSDPDRGLVNEQFF. CDR3 in DNA: TGTGCCAGTAGTGATCCCGACAGGGGGCTAGTCAATGAGCAGTTCTTC. The chain joins TRBV19 to TRBJ2-1; 10 bases fit TRBD1. The ends lost 5 bases at V and 6 bases at J; junction bases unmatched: 10. The CDR3 is 16 amino acids. Germline lookup yields CDR1 LNHDA and CDR2 SQIVND (reference sequence).

The CDR3 is CASSQDPDTGAEQYF. In DNA form, the CDR3 reads TGCGCCAGCAGCCAAGATCCGGACACAGGGGCCGAGCAGTACTTC. This chain uses TRBV4-1 with TRBJ2-7; 7 bases line up with TRBD1. Unmatched junction bases numbered 8, after V lost 0 bases and J lost 6 bases. Looked up from germline, CDR1 is MGHRA and CDR2 is YSYEKL. This CDR3 has 15 amino acids.

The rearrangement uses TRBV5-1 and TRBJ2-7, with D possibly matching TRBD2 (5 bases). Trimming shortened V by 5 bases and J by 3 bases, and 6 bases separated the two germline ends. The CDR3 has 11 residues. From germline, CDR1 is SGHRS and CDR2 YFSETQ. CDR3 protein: CASRGSYEQYF. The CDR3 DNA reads TGCGCCAGCAGGGGGAGCTACGAGCAGTACTTC.

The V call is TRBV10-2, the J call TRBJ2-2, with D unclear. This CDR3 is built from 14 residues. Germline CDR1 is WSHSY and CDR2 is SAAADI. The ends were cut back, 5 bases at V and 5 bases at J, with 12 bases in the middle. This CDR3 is CASSTLEKTGELFF. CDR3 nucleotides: TGCGCCAGCAGTACCCTAGAAAAGACCGGGGAGCTGTTTTTT.

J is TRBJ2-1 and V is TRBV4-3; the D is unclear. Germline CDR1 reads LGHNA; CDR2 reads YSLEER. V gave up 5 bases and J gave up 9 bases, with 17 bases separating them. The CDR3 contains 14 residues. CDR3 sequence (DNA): TGCGCCAGCAGCTTCTTATCGGTAGGATCTGAGCAGTTCTTC. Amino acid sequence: CASSFLSVGSEQFF.

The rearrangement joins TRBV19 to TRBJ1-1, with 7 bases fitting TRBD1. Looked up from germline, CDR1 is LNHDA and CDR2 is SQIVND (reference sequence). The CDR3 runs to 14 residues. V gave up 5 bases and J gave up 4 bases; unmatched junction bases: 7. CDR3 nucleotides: TGTGCCAGTAGTCAAAACAGGGGAGGCACTGAAGCTTTCTTT. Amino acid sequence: CASSQNRGGTEAFF.

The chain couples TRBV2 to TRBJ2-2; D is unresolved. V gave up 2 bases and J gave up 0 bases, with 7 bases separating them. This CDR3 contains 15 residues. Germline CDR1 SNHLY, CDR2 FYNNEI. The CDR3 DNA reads TGTGCCAGCAGTGAACACAACGCGAACACCGGGGAGCTGTTTTTT. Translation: CASSEHNANTGELFF.

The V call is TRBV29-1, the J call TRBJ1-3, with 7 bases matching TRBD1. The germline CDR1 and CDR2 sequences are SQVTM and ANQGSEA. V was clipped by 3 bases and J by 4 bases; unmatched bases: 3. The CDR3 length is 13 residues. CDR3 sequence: CSVDSGQGNTIYF. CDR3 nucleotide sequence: TGCAGCGTTGACTCGGGACAGGGAAACACCATATATTTT.

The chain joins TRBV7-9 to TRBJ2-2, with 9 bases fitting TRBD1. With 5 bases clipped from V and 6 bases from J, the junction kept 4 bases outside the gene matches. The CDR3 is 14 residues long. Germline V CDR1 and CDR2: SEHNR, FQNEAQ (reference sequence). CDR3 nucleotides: TGTGCCAGCAGCCAGGGACAGGGCTCCGGGGAGCTGTTTTTT. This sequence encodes CASSQGQGSGELFF.

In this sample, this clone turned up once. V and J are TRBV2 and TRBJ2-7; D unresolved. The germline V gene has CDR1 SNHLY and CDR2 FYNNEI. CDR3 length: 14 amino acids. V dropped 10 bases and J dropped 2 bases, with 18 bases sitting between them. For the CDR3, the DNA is TGTGCCACCACCGAAGAGGCAGGCACCTACGAGCAGTACTTC. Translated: CATTEEAGTYEQYF.

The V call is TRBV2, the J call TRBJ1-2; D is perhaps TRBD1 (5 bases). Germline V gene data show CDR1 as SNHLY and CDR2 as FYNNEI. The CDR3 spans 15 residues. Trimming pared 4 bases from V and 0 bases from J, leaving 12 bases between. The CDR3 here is CASSAGQEANYGYTF. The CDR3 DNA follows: TGTGCCAGCAGTGCCGGACAAGAAGCTAACTATGGCTACACCTTC.

This CDR3 is CATSGGGQINYGYTF. CDR3 DNA: TGTGCCACCAGCGGGGGAGGACAGATAAACTATGGCTACACCTTC. The chain has TRBV15 and TRBJ1-2; maybe TRBD1 (6 bases). Per the germline V gene, CDR1 is LNHNV and CDR2 is YYDKDF (reference sequence). The CDR3 is made up of 15 amino acids. The V end lost 5 bases, the J end lost 2 bases, and 15 bases lay between the germline ends.

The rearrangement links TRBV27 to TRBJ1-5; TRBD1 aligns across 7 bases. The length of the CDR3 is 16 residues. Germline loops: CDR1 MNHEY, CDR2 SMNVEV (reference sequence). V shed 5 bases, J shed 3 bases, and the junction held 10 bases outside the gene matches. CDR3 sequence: CASSPGGTEYNQPQHF. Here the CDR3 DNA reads TGTGCCAGCAGTCCCGGGGGGACAGAATACAATCAGCCCCAGCATTTT.

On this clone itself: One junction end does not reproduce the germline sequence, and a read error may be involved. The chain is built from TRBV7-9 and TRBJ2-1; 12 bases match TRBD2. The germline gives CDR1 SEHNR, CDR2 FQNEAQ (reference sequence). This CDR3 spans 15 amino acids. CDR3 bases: TGTGCCAGCAGCCTAGCGGGAGGGCCATACAATGAGCAGTTCTTC. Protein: CASSLAGGPYNEQFF.

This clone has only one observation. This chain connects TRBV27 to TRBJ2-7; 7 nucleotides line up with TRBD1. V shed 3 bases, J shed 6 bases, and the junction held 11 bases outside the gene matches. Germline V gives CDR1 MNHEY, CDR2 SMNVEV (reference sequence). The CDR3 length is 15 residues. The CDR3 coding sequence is TGTGCCAGCAGTTTGGGTGCAGGGGGATCCGGCGAGCAGTACTTC. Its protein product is CASSLGAGGSGEQYF.

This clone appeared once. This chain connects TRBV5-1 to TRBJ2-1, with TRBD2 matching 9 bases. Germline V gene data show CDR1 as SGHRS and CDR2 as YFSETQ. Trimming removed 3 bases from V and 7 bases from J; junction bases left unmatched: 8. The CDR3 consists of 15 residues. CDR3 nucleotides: TGCGCCAGCAGCTGGACCGGGACTAGCCTAAATGAGCAGTTCTTC. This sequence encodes CASSWTGTSLNEQFF.

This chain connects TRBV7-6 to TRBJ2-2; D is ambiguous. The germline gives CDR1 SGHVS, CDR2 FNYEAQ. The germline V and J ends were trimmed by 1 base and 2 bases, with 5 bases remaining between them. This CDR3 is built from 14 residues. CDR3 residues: CASSLGSNTGELFF. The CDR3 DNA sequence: TGTGCCAGCAGCTTAGGATCCAACACCGGGGAGCTGTTTTTT. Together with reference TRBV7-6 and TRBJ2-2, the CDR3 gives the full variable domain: GAGVSQSPRYKVTKRGQDVALRCDPISGHVSLYWYRQALGQGPEFLTYFNYEAQQDKSGLPNDRFSAERPEGSISTLTIQRTEQRDSAMYRCASSLGSNTGELFFGEGSRLTVL.

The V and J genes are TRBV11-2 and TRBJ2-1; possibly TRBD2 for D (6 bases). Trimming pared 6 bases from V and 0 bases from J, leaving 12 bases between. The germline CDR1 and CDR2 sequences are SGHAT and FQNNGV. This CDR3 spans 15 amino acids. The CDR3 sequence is CASSTDGSSYNEQFF. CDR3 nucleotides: TGTGCCAGCAGTACGGACGGGAGCTCCTACAATGAGCAGTTCTTC. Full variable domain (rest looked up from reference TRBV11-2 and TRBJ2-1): EAGVAQSPRYKIIEKRQSVAFWCNPISGHATLYWYQQILGQGPKLLIQFQNNGVVDDSQLPKDRFSAERLKGVDSTLKIQPAKLEDSAVYLCASSTDGSSYNEQFFGPGTRLTVL.

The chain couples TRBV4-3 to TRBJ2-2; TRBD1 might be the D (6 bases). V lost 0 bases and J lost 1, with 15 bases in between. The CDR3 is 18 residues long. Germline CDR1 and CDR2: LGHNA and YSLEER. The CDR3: CASSQEVYRTVNTGELFF. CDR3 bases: TGCGCCAGCAGCCAAGAAGTTTATCGGACAGTGAACACCGGGGAGCTGTTTTTT.

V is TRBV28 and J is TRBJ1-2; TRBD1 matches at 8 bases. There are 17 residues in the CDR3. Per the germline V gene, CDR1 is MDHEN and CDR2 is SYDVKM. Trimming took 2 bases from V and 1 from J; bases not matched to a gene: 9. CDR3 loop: CASSLRTGNINNYGYTF. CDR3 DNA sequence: TGTGCCAGCAGTTTAAGGACAGGGAACATAAATAACTATGGCTACACCTTC.

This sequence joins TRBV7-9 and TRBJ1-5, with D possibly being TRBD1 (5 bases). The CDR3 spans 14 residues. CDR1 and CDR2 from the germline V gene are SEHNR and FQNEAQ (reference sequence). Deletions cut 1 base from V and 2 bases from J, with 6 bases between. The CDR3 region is CASSLVGGNQPQHF. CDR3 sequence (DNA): TGTGCCAGCAGCTTAGTGGGGGGCAATCAGCCCCAGCATTTT.

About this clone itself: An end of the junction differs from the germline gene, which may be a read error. The CDR3 bases are TGTGCCAGCATTGAAACGGACCTTCCGAACACCGGGGAGCTGTTTTTT. It is translated as CASIETDLPNTGELFF. V is TRBV6-1 and J is TRBJ2-2; the D is unclear. This CDR3 spans 16 amino acids. Looked up from germline, CDR1 is MNHNS and CDR2 is SASEGT.